The T cell receptor (beta chain) described here comes from a study of shared clonotypes between healthy human individuals. Germline CDR1 is MNHEY and CDR2 is SMNVEV (reference sequence). CDR3 length equals 15 residues. The V gene lost 8 bases and the J gene lost 1 base, with 15 bases spanning the gap. Turning to this clone: Antigen unknown.

The DNA input per sorted-subset replicate PCR was about 190 ng, corresponding to roughly 31,000 T cell genomes. This table comes from immunoSEQ multiplex PCR, and its TCRdb copy is limited to in-frame clones, with some not included. The repertoire holds some 2.1 million clones, with 85% to 95% as singletons. Study observations and caveats: Some naive CD4 clonotypes, roughly 5%, turned up in common across a few donors. What limited the represented genetic and exposure-history diversity was the small number of donors.

Within Nashville, Tennessee resided all donors, each a Caucasian adult. Sequencing was carried out using naive CD4+ T cells sorted from blood. As to subset: CD45RA+ positively selected. This sequence was found in a man aged 18 to 29 in good health. The V and J genes are TRBV27 and TRBJ1-5, with D possibly being TRBD1 (5 bases). This chain's CDR3 is CASGLGRSSNQPQHF. As DNA, the CDR3 is TGTGCCAGCGGGTTGGGACGCTCCAGCAATCAGCCCCAGCATTTT.